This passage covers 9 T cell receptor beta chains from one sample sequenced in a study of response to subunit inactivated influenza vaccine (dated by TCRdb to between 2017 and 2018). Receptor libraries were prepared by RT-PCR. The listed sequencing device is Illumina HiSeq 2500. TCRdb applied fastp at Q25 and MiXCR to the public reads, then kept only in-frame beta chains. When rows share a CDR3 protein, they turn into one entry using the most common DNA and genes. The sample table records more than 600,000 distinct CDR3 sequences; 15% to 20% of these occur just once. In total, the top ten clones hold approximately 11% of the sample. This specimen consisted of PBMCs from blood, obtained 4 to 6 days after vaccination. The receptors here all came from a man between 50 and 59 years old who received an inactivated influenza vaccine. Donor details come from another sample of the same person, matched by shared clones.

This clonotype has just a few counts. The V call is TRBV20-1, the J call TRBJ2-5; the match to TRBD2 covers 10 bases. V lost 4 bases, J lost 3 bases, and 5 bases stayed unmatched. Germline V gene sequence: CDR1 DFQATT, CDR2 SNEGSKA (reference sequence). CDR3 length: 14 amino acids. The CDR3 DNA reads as TGCAGTGCTACCCACCTAGCGGGGGAAGAGACCCAGTACTTC. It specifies CSATHLAGEETQYF.

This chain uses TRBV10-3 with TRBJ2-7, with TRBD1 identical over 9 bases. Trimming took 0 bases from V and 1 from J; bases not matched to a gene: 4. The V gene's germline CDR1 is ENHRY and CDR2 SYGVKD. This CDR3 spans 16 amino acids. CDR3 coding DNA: TGTGCCATCAGTGAGTCCCCCGGGACAGGGTCCTACGAGCAGTACTTC. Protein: CAISESPGTGSYEQYF.

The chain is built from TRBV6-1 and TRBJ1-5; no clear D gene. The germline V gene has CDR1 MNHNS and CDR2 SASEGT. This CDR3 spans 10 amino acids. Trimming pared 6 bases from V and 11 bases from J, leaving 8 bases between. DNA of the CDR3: TGTGCCAGCAGCGACGAGGCCCAGCATTTT. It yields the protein CASSDEAQHF.

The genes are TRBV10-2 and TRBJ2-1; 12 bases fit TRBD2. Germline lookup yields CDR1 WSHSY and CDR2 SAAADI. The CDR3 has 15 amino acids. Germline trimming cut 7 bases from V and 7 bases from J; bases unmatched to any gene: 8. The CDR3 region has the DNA TGCGCCAGCATGCTAGCGGGGGGGCCAAGGAATGAGCAGTTCTTC. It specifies CASMLAGGPRNEQFF.

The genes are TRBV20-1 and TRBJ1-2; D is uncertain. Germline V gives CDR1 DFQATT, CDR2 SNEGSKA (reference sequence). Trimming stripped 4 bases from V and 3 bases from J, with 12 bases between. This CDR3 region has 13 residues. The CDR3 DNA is TGCAGTGCTAACAGAGGGATGGACTATGGCTACACCTTC. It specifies CSANRGMDYGYTF.

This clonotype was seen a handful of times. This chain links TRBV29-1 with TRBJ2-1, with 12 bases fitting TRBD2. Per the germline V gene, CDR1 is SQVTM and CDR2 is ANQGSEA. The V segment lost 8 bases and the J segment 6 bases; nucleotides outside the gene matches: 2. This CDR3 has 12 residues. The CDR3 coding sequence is TGCAGCTTGACTAGCGGGAGCAATGAGCAGTTCTTC. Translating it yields CSLTSGSNEQFF.

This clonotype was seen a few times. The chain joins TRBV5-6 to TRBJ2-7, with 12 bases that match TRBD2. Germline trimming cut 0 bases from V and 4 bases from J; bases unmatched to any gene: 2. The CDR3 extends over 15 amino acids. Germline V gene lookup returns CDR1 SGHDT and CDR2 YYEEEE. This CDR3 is CASSLGTSGMYEQYF. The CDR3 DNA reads TGTGCCAGCAGCTTGGGGACTAGCGGGATGTACGAGCAGTACTTC.

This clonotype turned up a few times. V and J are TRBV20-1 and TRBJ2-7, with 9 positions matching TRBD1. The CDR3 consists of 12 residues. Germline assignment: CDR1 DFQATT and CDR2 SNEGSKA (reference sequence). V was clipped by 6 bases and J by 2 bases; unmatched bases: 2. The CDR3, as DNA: TGCAGTGCCGACAGGGGGACCTACGAGCAGTACTTC. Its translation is CSADRGTYEQYF.

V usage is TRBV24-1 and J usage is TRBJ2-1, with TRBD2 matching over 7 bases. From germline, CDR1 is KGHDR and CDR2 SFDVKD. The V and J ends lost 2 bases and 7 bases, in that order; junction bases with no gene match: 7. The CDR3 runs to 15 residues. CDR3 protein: CATSDSRDYRNEQFF. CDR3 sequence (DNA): TGTGCCACCAGTGATTCTAGGGACTACAGGAATGAGCAGTTCTTC.